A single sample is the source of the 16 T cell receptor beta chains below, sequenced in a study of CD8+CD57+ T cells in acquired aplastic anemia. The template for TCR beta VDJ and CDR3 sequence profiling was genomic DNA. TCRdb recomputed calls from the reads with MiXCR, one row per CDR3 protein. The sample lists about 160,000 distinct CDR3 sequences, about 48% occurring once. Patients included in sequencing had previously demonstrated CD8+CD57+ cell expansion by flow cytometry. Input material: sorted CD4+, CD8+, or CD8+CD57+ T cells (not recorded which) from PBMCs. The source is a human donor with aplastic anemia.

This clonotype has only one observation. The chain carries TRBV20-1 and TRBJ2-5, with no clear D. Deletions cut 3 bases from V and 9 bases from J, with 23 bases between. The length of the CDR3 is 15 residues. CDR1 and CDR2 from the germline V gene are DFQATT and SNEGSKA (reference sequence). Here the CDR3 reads CSARRPVSPTDPQYF. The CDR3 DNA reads TGCAGTGCTAGGAGACCAGTCTCCCCTACAGATCCCCAGTACTTC.

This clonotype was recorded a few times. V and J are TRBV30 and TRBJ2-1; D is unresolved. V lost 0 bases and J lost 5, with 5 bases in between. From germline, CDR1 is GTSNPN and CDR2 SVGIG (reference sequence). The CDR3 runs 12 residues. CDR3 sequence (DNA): TGTGCCTGGAGTGTCGAGAACAATGAGCAGTTCTTC. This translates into CAWSVENNEQFF.

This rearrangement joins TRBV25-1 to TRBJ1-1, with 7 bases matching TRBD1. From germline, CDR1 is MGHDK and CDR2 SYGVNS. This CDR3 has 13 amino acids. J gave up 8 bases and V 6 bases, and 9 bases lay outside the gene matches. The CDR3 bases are TGTGCCAGCAGCGAACCGGGACAGACAGAAGCTTTCTTT. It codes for CASSEPGQTEAFF.

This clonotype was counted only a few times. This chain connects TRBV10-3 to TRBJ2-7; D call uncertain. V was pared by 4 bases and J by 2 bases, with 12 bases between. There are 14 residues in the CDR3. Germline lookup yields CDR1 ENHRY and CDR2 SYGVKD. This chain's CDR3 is CAISVRDEAYEQYF. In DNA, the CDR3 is TGTGCCATCAGTGTGCGTGACGAGGCCTACGAGCAGTACTTC.

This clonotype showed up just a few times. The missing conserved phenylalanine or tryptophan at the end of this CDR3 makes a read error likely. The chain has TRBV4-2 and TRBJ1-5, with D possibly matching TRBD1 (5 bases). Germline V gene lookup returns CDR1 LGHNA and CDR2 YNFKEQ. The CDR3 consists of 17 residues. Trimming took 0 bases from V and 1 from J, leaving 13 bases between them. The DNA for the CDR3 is TGTGCCAGCAGCCAAGATGGGAGACCAGGGAGCAATCAGCCCCAGCATTCT. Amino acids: CASSQDGRPGSNQPQHS.

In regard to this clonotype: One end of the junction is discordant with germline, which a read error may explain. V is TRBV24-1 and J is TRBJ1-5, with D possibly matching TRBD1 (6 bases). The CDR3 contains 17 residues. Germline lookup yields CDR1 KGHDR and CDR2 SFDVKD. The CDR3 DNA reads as TGTGCCACCAGTGATAGAACAGGGCTTGATTTTAATCAGCCCCAGCGTTTT. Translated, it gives CATSDRTGLDFNQPQRF.

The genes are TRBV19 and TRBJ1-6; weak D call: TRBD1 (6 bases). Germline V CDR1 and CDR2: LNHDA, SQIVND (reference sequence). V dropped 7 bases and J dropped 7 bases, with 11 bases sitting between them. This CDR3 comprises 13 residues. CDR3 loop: CASTGQSNSPLHF. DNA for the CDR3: TGTGCCAGTACTGGACAGTCCAATTCACCCCTCCACTTT.

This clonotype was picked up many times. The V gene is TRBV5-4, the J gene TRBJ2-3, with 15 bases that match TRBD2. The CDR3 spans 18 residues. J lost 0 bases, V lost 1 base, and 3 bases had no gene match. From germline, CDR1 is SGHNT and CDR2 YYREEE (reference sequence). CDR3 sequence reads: CASSLWTSGRVSTDTQYF. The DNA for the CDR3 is TGTGCCAGCAGCTTGTGGACTAGCGGGAGGGTCAGCACAGATACGCAGTATTTT.

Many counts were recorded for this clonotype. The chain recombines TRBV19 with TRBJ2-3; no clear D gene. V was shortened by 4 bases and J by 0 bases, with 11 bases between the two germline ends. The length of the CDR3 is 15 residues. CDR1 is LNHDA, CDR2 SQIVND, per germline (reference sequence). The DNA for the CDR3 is TGTGCCAGTAGTACCGGACCCTTAAGCACAGATACGCAGTATTTT. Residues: CASSTGPLSTDTQYF.

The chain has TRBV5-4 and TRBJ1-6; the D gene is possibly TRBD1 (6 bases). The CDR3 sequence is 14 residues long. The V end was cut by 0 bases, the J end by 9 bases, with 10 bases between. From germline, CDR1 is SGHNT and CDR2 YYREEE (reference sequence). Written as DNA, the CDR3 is TGTGCCAGCAGCTTGGACAGGGAAATTTCACCCCTCCACTTT. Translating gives CASSLDREISPLHF. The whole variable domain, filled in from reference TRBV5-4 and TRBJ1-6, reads ETGVTQSPTHLIKTRGQQVTLRCSSQSGHNTVSWYQQALGQGPQFIFQYYREEENGRGNFPPRFSGLQFPNYSSELNVNALELDDSALYLCASSLDREISPLHFGNGTRLTVT.

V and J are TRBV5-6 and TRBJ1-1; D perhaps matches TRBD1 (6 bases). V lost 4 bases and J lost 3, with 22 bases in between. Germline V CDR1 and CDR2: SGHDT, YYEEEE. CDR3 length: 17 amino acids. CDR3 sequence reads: CASSPELGGRGYTEAFF. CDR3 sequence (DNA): TGTGCCAGCAGCCCGGAGCTGGGGGGCCGAGGGTACACTGAAGCTTTCTTT. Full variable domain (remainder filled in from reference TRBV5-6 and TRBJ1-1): DAGVTQSPTHLIKTRGQQVTLRCSPKSGHDTVSWYQQALGQGPQFIFQYYEEEERQRGNFPDRFSGHQFPNYSSELNVNALLLGDSALYLCASSPELGGRGYTEAFFGQGTRLTVV.

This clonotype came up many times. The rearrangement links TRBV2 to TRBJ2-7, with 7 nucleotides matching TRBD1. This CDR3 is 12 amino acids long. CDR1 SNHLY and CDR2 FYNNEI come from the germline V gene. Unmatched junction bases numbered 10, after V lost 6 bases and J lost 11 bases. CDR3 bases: TGTGCCAGCAGCGGTAAGGGGGCGGCCAAGTACTTC. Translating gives CASSGKGAAKYF. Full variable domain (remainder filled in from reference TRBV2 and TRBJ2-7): EPEVTQTPSHQVTQMGQEVILRCVPISNHLYFYWYRQILGQKVEFLVSFYNNEISEKSEIFDDQFSVERPDGSNFTLKIRSTKLEDSAMYFCASSGKGAAKYFGPGTRLTVT.

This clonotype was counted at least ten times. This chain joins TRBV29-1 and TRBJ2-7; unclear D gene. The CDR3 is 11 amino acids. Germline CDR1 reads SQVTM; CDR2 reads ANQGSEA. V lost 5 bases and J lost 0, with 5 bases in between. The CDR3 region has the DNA TGCAGCGTTCGGATCTCCTACGAGCAGTACTTC. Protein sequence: CSVRISYEQYF.

The DNA for the CDR3 is TGTGCCACCAGCCCACTAGGACAGGGCGATACCTACGAGCAGTACTTC. The encoded protein is CATSPLGQGDTYEQYF. The V call is TRBV15, the J call TRBJ2-7, with 8 bases lining up with TRBD1. V lost 5 bases and J lost 2; bases outside the gene matches: 11. The CDR3 consists of 16 residues. The germline CDR1 and CDR2 sequences are LNHNV and YYDKDF (reference sequence).

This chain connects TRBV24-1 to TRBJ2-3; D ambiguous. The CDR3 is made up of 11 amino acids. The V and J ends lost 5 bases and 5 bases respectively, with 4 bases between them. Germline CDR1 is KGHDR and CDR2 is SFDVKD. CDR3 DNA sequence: TGTGCCACCAGTGTAAGAGATACGCAGTATTTT. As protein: CATSVRDTQYF.

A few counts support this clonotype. The CDR3 DNA reads TGTGCCAGCAGTTACTCGGGGCAGGACTACAATGAGCAGTTCTTC. Protein sequence: CASSYSGQDYNEQFF. The J gene is TRBJ2-1, the V gene TRBV6-5, with TRBD1 as a possible D gene (5 bases). V shed 0 bases and J shed 3 bases, with 9 bases lying between them. CDR1 MNHEY and CDR2 SVGAGI come from the germline V gene. The CDR3 has 15 residues.